A selection of T cell receptor beta chains follows, all from one sample in a study of beta chain features in type 1 diabetes. Method: immunoSEQ multiplex PCR; TCRdb's copy keeps in-frame clones and lacks some. This sample yields 640,000 or so clones, of which about 14% are seen a single time; around 0.04% belongs to the top ten. Material: naive CD4+ T cells from blood. Source of these receptors: a man between 18 and 35 years old with type 1 diabetes. Both conserved end residues are part of each CDR3. The D gene is left open where the match is weak. Clone size is stated in some rows and not others, as once, few, many or a class when expanded.

v_call,j_call,clone_size,d_call,cdr3_nt,cdr3_aa
TRBV11-3,TRBJ2-1,once,TRBD2,TGTGCCAGCAGCTTGTGGACTAGCGGGTACAATGAGCAGTTCTTC,CASSLWTSGYNEQFF
TRBV7-2,TRBJ2-4,-,TRBD2,TGTGCCAGCACCCTAGCGGCAGCCAAAAACATTCAGTACTTC,CASTLAAAKNIQYF
TRBV14,TRBJ2-7,few,-,TGTGCCAGCAGCCAAGAAAGGGGAATGGAGCAGTACTTC,CASSQERGMEQYF
TRBV20-1,TRBJ2-7,-,-,TGCAGTGCTTCAGCCCCTTACGAGCAGTACTTC,CSASAPYEQYF
TRBV20-1,TRBJ1-5,-,-,TGCAGGTGGGGCAATCAGCCCCAGCATTTT,CRWGNQPQHF
TRBV23-1,TRBJ2-1,-,-,TGCGCCAGCAAGGGGCAGCCAACCTCGCAGTTCTTC,CASKGQPTSQFF
TRBV7-9,TRBJ2-2,-,-,TGTGCCAGCAAGGGGATCCCCGGGGAGCTGTTTTTT,CASKGIPGELFF
TRBV4-1,TRBJ1-1,few,-,TGCGCCAGCAGCCAATTCCCAAAGGGATTGAACACTGAAGCTTTCTTT,CASSQFPKGLNTEAFF
TRBV7-2,TRBJ2-4,-,-,TGTGCCAGCAGCTTCCTGTGGGGGCAAGACATTCAGTACTTC,CASSFLWGQDIQYF
TRBV7-2,TRBJ2-3,few,-,TGTGCCAGCAGCTTATCGGACACAGATACGCAGTATTTT,CASSLSDTDTQYF
TRBV5-1,TRBJ2-7,few,-,TGCGCCAGCAGCTTTTATGGGGCACTATCGGATGCCTACGAGCAGTACTTC,CASSFYGALSDAYEQYF
TRBV25-1,TRBJ1-1,few,-,TGTGCCAGCAGTGAATTTAGAGGGAGTAACACTGAAGCTTTCTTT,CASSEFRGSNTEAFF
TRBV6-1,TRBJ1-5,-,TRBD1,TGTGCCAGCAGTGAAACTGACAGGGTTGTTTATCAGCCCCAGCATTTT,CASSETDRVVYQPQHF
TRBV18,TRBJ2-5,few,-,TGTGCCAGCTACAGGGACCGAGTGGATGAGACCCAGTACTTC,CASYRDRVDETQYF
TRBV9,TRBJ2-1,-,-,TGTGCCAGCAGCGTAGGTTACAGCCGAGGGTACAATGAGCAGTTCTTC,CASSVGYSRGYNEQFF
TRBV27,TRBJ2-1,-,-,TGTGCCAGCACAAATCCCACCACCGGGGGTAAGGTTAATGAGCAGTTCTTC,CASTNPTTGGKVNEQFF
TRBV4-2,TRBJ2-1,few,-,TGTGCCAGCAGCCAAGGCCCCCCGGGGACTGAGCAGTTCTTC,CASSQGPPGTEQFF
TRBV30,TRBJ1-3,few,-,TGTGCCTGGAACCCTGACCTTGCTGGAAACACCATATATTTT,CAWNPDLAGNTIYF
TRBV30,TRBJ1-2,-,TRBD1,TGTGCCTGGAGTATAAGGCAGGGGGTTTACTATGGCTACACCTTC,CAWSIRQGVYYGYTF
TRBV20-1,TRBJ2-5,few,-,TGCAGTGCTAGCGGGGGAGAGACCCAGTACTTC,CSASGGETQYF
TRBV4-1,TRBJ2-5,few,TRBD1,TGCGCCAGCAGCCAAGGTGGGACAGGGGTGGGAGAGACCCAGTACTTC,CASSQGGTGVGETQYF
TRBV5-1,TRBJ2-5,-,-,TGCGCCAGCAGCTTGTCCCGGACTTTCGGGACCCAGTACTTC,CASSLSRTFGTQYF
TRBV9,TRBJ2-1,few,-,TGTGCCAGCAGCAACGGACAGCTAAGCTACAATGAGCAGTTCTTC,CASSNGQLSYNEQFF
TRBV4-3,TRBJ2-5,few,-,TGCGCCAGCAGCCGAACCGGACAGTTAGAAGAGACCCAGTACTTC,CASSRTGQLEETQYF
TRBV28,TRBJ2-7,few,TRBD2,TGTGCCAGCACCCCGGGGGGGCCGAGCTCCTACGAGCAGTACTTC,CASTPGGPSSYEQYF
TRBV7-2,TRBJ1-1,few,-,TGTGCCAGCACCTTCAGGGTGAACACTGAAGCTTTCTTT,CASTFRVNTEAFF
TRBV7-2,TRBJ2-7,few,-,TGTGCCAGCAGCTTAGATCCGGGGTCCTACGAGCAGTACTTC,CASSLDPGSYEQYF
TRBV18,TRBJ1-2,few,-,TGTGCCAGCTCACCAAGTAGCGCAGACTATGGCTACACCTTC,CASSPSSADYGYTF
TRBV28,TRBJ2-7,few,-,TGTGCCAGCAGTCCATACCCCCAGGCGACCGGCCACGAGCAGTACTTC,CASSPYPQATGHEQYF
TRBV2,TRBJ2-2,-,-,TGTGCCAGCGGGCAGTTCACCGGGGAGCTGTTTTTT,CASGQFTGELFF
TRBV7-6,TRBJ2-1,-,TRBD2,TGTGCCAGCTCCGGGACTAGCGGCCCATACAATGAGCAGTTCTTC,CASSGTSGPYNEQFF
TRBV7-2,TRBJ2-1,-,-,TGTGCCAGCAGCTTAGGCGCGCACAATGAGCAGTTCTTC,CASSLGAHNEQFF
TRBV9,TRBJ1-3,-,-,TGTGCCAGCAGCCCCGGAAGGAGCTCTGGAAACACCATATATTTT,CASSPGRSSGNTIYF
TRBV30,TRBJ1-4,-,-,TGTGCCTGGACCAACGGGGGGTGGGATGAAAAACTGTTTTTT,CAWTNGGWDEKLFF
TRBV6-6,TRBJ1-4,few,TRBD1,TGTGCCAGCAGTACCCGGACAGGGACTAATGAAAAACTGTTTTTT,CASSTRTGTNEKLFF
TRBV30,TRBJ2-1,few,TRBD2,TGTGCCTGGAGTGTTAGGGCGGGAGGTTACAGCAATGAGCAGTTCTTC,CAWSVRAGGYSNEQFF
TRBV30,TRBJ2-5,-,-,TGTGCCTGGGGGGCAGAGACCCAGTACTTC,CAWGAETQYF
TRBV2,TRBJ2-5,-,TRBD2,TGTGCCAGCAGAGGGACTAGTAGAGTACGGGCCTACTTC,CASRGTSRVRAYF
TRBV18,TRBJ2-4,few,-,TGTGCCAGCTCACCTAGGGAGAGAGGCATTCAGTACTTC,CASSPRERGIQYF
TRBV15,TRBJ2-1,few,-,TGTGCCACCAGCGCGTTGGGGGCAAACTGGGAGAATGAGCAGTTCTTC,CATSALGANWENEQFF
TRBV6-5,TRBJ2-7,few,-,TGTGCCAGCAGATCCCCAGTTGGCGAGCAGTACTTC,CASRSPVGEQYF
TRBV9,TRBJ2-4,-,-,TGTGCCAGCAGCCCCGGGGACCTGCCGCCCAAAAACATTCAGTACTTC,CASSPGDLPPKNIQYF
TRBV6-4,TRBJ2-3,few,-,TGTGCCAGCAGCGAGAGACCACCGGATACGCAGTATTTT,CASSERPPDTQYF
TRBV4-1,TRBJ2-6,-,-,TGCGCCAGCAGCCAAGTGAGGATCTCTGGGGCCAACGTCCTGACTTTC,CASSQVRISGANVLTF
TRBV30,TRBJ2-7,-,TRBD2,TGTGCCTGGAGCCCCCTCCTAGCGGGAAAATACGAGCAGTACTTC,CAWSPLLAGKYEQYF
TRBV9,TRBJ2-7,-,-,TGTGCCAGCAGCGTAGGGGCTGAATCCTACGAGCAGTACTTC,CASSVGAESYEQYF
TRBV9,TRBJ1-6,-,TRBD1,TGTGCCAGCAGCTTGACCGGGACAGCGGTCGAGTCACCCCTCCACTTT,CASSLTGTAVESPLHF
TRBV29-1,TRBJ2-3,-,-,TGCAGCGTTGATGGACGGAACACAGATACGCAGTATTTT,CSVDGRNTDTQYF
TRBV7-9,TRBJ2-1,few,TRBD2,TGTGCCAGCAGACTAGCGGGGAACAATGAGCAGTTCTTC,CASRLAGNNEQFF
TRBV30,TRBJ1-4,few,-,TGTGCCTGGAGTGTAACAGATCGTGAAAAACTGTTTTTT,CAWSVTDREKLFF
TRBV29-1,TRBJ2-3,few,-,TGCAGCGTCTCCAGGAGTACAGATACGCAGTATTTT,CSVSRSTDTQYF
TRBV29-1,TRBJ1-2,few,-,TGCAGCGTTGAGGAGAACTATGGCTACACCTTC,CSVEENYGYTF
TRBV15,TRBJ2-1,-,-,TGTGCCACCAGCAGGACTAGGTCCTCCTCCAATGAGCAGTTCTTC,CATSRTRSSSNEQFF
TRBV4-1,TRBJ1-5,-,-,TGCGCCAGCAGCCAAGAACCATCGTTCACAGGGAGCAATCAGCCCCAGCATTTT,CASSQEPSFTGSNQPQHF